This record concerns one TCR beta chain sequence. What it recognizes is unknown. The data stem from a study of shared clonotypes between healthy human individuals. Study as a whole: Aged between 18 and 49, the donors were a couple of women and three men. Study-wide findings and caveats: Generation probabilities of non-shared clonotypes were lower (relative to those shared by all four donors). A handful of donors shared approximately 5% of their naive CD4 clonotypes.

CDR1 SGDLS and CDR2 YYNGEE come from the germline V gene. The CDR3 is 14 amino acids. V was clipped by 3 bases and J by 3 bases, with 13 bases between them. In the authors' methods: Owing to the provision of junction-only sequences devoid of quality scores by immunoSEQ, filtering differed. The table came from immunoSEQ multiplex PCR; TCRdb's copy has only in-frame clones and leaves some out. V, J and clone size were drawn from that table, and D and trimming were deduced from the DNA. The sample lists approximately 1.5 million clones, under 99% occurring once. The sequence was obtained from a man aged 30 to 39 in good health. The chain couples TRBV9 to TRBJ2-7; D is unresolved. Sequenced material: naive CD4+ T cells sorted from blood. As for subset: CD45RA+ positively selected. DNA for the CDR3: TGTGCCAGCAGCGGCAGTAGTGGGGTCTACGAGCAGTACTTC. It yields the protein CASSGSSGVYEQYF.